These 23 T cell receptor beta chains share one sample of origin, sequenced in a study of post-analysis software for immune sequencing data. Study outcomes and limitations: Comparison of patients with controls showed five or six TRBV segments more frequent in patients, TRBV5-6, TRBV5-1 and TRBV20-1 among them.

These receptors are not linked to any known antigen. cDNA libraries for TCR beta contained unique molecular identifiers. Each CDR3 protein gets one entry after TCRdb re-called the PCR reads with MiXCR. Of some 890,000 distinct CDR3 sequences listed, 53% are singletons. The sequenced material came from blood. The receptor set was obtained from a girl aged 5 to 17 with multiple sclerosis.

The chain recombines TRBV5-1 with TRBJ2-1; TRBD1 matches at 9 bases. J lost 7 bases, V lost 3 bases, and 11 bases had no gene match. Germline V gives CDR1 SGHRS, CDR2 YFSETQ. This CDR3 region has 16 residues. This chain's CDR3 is CASSSRVQGADNEQFF. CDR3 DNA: TGCGCCAGCAGCTCGAGGGTACAGGGGGCGGATAATGAGCAGTTCTTC.

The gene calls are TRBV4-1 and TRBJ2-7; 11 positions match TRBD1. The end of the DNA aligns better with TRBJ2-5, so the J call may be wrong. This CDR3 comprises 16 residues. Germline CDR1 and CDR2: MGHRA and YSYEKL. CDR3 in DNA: TGCGCCAGCAGCCCCCTTCCGGGACAGGGGGACGTGACCCAGTACTTC. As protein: CASSPLPGQGDVTQYF.

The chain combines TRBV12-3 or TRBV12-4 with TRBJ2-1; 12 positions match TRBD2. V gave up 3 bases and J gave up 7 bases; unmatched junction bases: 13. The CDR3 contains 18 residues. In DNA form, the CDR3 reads TGTGCCAGCAGTTTGAGACTAGCGGGAGCCGGGGCAGGGAATGAGCAGTTCTTC. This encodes CASSLRLAGAGAGNEQFF.

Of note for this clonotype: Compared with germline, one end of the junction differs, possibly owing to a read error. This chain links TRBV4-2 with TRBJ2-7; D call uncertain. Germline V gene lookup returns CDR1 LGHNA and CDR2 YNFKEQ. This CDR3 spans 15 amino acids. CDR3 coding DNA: TGTGCCAGCAGCCAAGAGCAGCAAAGTTCCTACGGGCAGTACTTC. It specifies CASSQEQQSSYGQYF.

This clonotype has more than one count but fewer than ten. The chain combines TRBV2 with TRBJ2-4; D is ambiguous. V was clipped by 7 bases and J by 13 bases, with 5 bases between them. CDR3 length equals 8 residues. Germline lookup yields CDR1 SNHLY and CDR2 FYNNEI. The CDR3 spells CASKEQYF. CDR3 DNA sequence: TGTGCCAGCAAAGAGCAGTACTTC.

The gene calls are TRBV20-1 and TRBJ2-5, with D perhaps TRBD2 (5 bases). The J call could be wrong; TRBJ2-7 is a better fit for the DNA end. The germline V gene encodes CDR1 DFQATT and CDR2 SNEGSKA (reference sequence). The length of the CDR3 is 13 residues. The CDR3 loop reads CSATKDSYYEQYF. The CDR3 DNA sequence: TGCAGTGCTACCAAGGACTCTTACTACGAGCAGTACTTC.

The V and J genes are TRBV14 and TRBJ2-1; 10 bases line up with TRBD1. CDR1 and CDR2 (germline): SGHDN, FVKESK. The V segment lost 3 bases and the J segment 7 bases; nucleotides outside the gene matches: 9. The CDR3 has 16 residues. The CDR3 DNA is TGTGCCAGCAGCCAGGACCCCGGGACAGGGGCTAATGAGCAGTTCTTC. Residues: CASSQDPGTGANEQFF.

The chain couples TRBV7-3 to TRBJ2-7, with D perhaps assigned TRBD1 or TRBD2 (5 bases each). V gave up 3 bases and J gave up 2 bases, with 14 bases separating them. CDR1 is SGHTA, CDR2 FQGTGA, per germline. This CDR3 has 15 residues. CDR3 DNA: TGTGCCAGCAGCTTGCTGGCCGGGGCAGCCTACGAGCAGTACTTC. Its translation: CASSLLAGAAYEQYF.

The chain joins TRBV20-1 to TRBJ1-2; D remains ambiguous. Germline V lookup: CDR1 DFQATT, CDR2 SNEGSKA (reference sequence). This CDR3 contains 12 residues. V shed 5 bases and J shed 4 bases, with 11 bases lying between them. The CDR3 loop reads CSASGSIYGYTF. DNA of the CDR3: TGCAGTGCTTCCGGGAGTATCTATGGCTACACCTTC.

The DNA for the CDR3 is TGTGCCAGCTCCCAGTACAGGGGGAACACCTACGAGCAGTACTTC. Its translation: CASSQYRGNTYEQYF. The chain recombines TRBV18 with TRBJ2-5; 8 bases map to TRBD1. The J call may be wrong; the DNA end is better matched by TRBJ2-7. The CDR3 runs 15 residues. Germline V gives CDR1 KGHSH, CDR2 LQKENI.

The CDR3, as DNA: TGTGCCAGCAGTTTACTGCCCAGAATCCAAGAGACCCAGTACTTC. Its translation is CASSLLPRIQETQYF. The chain has TRBV27 and TRBJ2-5; D is uncertain. V shed 2 bases and J shed 1 base, with 11 bases lying between them. The CDR3 loop spans 15 amino acids. Per germline, CDR1 MNHEY and CDR2 SMNVEV (reference sequence).

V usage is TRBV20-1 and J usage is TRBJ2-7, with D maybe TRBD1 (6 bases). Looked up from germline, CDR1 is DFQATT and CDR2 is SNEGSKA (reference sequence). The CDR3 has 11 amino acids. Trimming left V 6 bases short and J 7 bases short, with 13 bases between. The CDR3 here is CSALQGIEQYF. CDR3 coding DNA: TGCAGTGCCCTACAGGGTATTGAGCAGTACTTC.

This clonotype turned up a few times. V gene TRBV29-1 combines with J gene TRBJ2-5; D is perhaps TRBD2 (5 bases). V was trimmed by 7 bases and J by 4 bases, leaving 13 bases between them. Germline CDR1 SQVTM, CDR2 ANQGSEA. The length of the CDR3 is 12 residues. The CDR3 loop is CSAGEGAETQYF. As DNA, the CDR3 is TGCAGCGCTGGAGAGGGTGCAGAGACCCAGTACTTC.

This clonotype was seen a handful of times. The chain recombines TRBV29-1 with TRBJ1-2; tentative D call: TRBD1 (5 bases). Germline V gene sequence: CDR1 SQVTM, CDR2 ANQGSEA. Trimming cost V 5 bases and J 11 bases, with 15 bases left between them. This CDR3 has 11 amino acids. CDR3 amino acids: CSVSPQGGYTF. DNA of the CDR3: TGCAGCGTTTCTCCCCAGGGCGGTTACACCTTC.

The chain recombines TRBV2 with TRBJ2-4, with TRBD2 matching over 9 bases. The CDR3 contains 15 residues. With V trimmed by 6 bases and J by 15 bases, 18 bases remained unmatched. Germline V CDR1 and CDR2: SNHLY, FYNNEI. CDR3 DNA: TGTGCCAGCAGCGACGGACTAGCGCGGGCTGCACTAGGGTACTTC. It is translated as CASSDGLARAALGYF.

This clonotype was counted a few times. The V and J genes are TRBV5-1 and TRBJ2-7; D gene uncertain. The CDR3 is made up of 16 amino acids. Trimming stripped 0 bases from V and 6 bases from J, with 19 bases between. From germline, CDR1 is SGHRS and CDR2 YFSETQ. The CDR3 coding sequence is TGCGCCAGCAGCTTGGCCCCAGTACAAGGGTTGGTCGAGCAGTACTTC. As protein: CASSLAPVQGLVEQYF.

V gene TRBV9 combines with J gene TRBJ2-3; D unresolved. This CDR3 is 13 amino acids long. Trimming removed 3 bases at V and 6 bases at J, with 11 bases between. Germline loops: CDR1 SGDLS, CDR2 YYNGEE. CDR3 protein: CASSAPDADTQYF. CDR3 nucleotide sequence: TGTGCCAGCAGCGCACCAGATGCGGATACGCAGTATTTT.

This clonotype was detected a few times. The CDR3 coding sequence is TGCAGTGCGAAGACTGAGACCCAGTACTTC. Protein: CSAKTETQYF. This chain links TRBV20-1 with TRBJ2-5; D unclear. V lost 6 bases to trimming and J lost 5 bases, with 7 bases between them. This CDR3 is built from 10 residues. Looked up from germline, CDR1 is DFQATT and CDR2 is SNEGSKA (reference sequence).

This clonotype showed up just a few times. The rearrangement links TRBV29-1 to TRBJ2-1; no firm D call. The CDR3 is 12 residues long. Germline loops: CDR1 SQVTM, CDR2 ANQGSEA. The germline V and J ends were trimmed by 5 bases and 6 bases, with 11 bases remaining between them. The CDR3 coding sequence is TGCAGCGTTTGGTCAGACATCAATGAGCAGTTCTTC. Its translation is CSVWSDINEQFF.

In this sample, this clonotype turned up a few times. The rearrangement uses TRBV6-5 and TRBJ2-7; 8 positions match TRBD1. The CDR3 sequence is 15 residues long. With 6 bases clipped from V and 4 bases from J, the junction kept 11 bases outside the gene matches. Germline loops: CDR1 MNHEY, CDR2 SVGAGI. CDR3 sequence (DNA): TGTGCCAGCAGCAAGGGGACAGGAATGATGTACGAGCAGTACTTC. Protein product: CASSKGTGMMYEQYF.

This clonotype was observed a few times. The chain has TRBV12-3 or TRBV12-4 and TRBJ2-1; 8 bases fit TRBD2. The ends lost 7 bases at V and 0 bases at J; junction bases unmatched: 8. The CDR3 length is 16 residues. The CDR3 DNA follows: TGTGCCAGCACTCCCTTCCGGGGGGGCTCCTACAATGAGCAGTTCTTC. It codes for CASTPFRGGSYNEQFF.

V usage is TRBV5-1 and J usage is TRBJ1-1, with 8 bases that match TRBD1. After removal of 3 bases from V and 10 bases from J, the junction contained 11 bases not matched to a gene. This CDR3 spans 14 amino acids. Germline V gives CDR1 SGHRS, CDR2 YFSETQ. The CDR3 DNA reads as TGCGCCAGCAGCTCGGACGGACAGGGTTCTGGAGCTTTCTTT. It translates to CASSSDGQGSGAFF.

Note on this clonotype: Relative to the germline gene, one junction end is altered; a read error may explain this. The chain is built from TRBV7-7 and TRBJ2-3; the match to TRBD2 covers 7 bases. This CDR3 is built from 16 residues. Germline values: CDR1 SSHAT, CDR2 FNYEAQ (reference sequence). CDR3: CASSSLGEGSRDTQYF. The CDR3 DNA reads TGTGCTAGCAGCTCCCTCGGGGAGGGGAGTAGAGATACGCAGTATTTT.